These T cell receptor beta chains were read from a single sample in a study of T-cell memory formation after mild COVID-19. MiXCR, applied by TCRdb to the 5' RACE reads, yields one record per CDR3 protein. The table lists 300,000 to 400,000 distinct CDR3 sequences, under 15% of them singletons. The source material was PBMCs or a T cell subset sorted from them (not recorded which). These receptor sequences come from a man between 18 and 35 years old who had mild COVID-19 (a few samples of this study predate the infection). Cell type and time point are not known. Each CDR3 is given with its conserved first and last residue. Fields, in order: clone size, J gene, V gene, D gene, CDR3 protein, CDR3 DNA. The D gene is left open where the match is weak. Size values are once, few and many counts, or a class for expanded clones, and some rows have none.

NA | TRBJ2-7 | TRBV20-1 | TRBD1 | CSVWGDRSHREQYF | TGCAGTGTTTGGGGGGACAGGTCCCATCGCGAGCAGTACTTC
NA | TRBJ1-1 | TRBV19 | NA | CASSEWALPAFF | TGTGCCAGTTCCGAATGGGCCCTCCCGGCTTTCTTT
few | TRBJ2-7 | TRBV3-1 | NA | CASSQGQPAVTYEQYF | TGTGCCAGCAGCCAAGGGCAGCCAGCAGTAACCTACGAGCAGTACTTC
NA | TRBJ1-2 | TRBV4-2 | NA | CASSQAFRGDYGYTF | TGTGCCAGCAGCCAAGCCTTCAGGGGTGACTATGGCTACACCTTC
few | TRBJ1-4 | TRBV6-6 | NA | CASEQGNEKLFF | TGTGCCAGCGAACAGGGAAATGAAAAACTGTTTTTT
NA | TRBJ2-7 | TRBV6-1 | TRBD1 | CASRPQGVDEQYF | TGTGCCAGCAGGCCCCAGGGGGTTGACGAGCAGTACTTC
NA | TRBJ1-2 | TRBV28 | TRBD1 | CASSLFGDRVIGYTF | TGTGCCAGCAGTTTATTTGGGGACAGGGTGATAGGCTACACCTTC
few | TRBJ2-3 | TRBV3-1 | NA | CASSQGSSASGTQYF | TGTGCCAGCAGCCAAGGATCTAGCGCCTCGGGTACGCAGTATTTT
few | TRBJ2-3 | TRBV7-8 | NA | CASSLEGAATDTQYF | TGTGCCAGCAGCTTAGAAGGGGCCGCCACAGATACGCAGTATTTT
NA | TRBJ1-5 | TRBV5-6 | NA | CASSSIEPQHF | TGTGCCAGCAGCTCGATTGAGCCCCAGCATTTT
NA | TRBJ2-7 | TRBV15 | NA | CATSSSGHEQYF | TGTGCCACCAGCAGTTCGGGGCACGAGCAGTACTTC
NA | TRBJ1-1 | TRBV27 | NA | CASSFMMGTEAFF | TGTGCCAGCAGTTTTATGATGGGAACTGAAGCTTTCTTT
NA | TRBJ1-2 | TRBV18 | TRBD1 | CASSPDRGEANYGYTF | TGTGCCAGCTCACCGGACAGGGGCGAAGCTAACTATGGCTACACCTTC
medium-sized | TRBJ2-7 | TRBV7-6 | NA | CASSLGLSYEQYF | TGTGCCAGCAGCTTAGGTCTCTCCTACGAGCAGTACTTC
NA | TRBJ2-3 | TRBV7-2 | NA | CASSLEGSGLSTDTQYF | TGTGCCAGCAGCTTAGAGGGTAGCGGATTGAGCACAGATACGCAGTATTTT
few | TRBJ2-3 | TRBV7-9 | NA | CASSGANGYTDTQYF | TGTGCCAGCAGCGGTGCAAACGGCTACACAGATACGCAGTATTTT
NA | TRBJ2-2 | TRBV4-1 | NA | CASSQDMSVHTGELFF | TGCGCCAGCAGCCAAGATATGAGCGTACACACCGGGGAGCTGTTTTTT
NA | TRBJ2-2 | TRBV12-3/TRBV12-4 | NA | CATLRGTNTGELFF | TGTGCCACCTTACGGGGGACGAACACCGGGGAGCTGTTTTTT
NA | TRBJ1-5 | TRBV7-2 | NA | CASSLRQLGQPQHF | TGTGCCAGCAGCCTAAGGCAGCTGGGGCAGCCCCAGCATTTT
few | TRBJ2-3 | TRBV7-2 | TRBD2 | CASSLALAGASGGPDTQYF | TGTGCCAGCAGCTTAGCGCTTGCGGGGGCTAGCGGGGGCCCAGATACGCAGTATTTT
NA | TRBJ1-1 | TRBV18 | TRBD1 | CASSTGVRRNTEAFF | TGTGCCAGCTCGACAGGGGTTCGTCGGAACACTGAAGCTTTCTTT
once | TRBJ2-7 | TRBV6-2/TRBV6-3 | TRBD2 | CASRKREASYEQYF | TGTGCCAGCAGGAAGCGGGAGGCCTCCTACGAGCAGTACTTC
few | TRBJ2-5 | TRBV4-1 | NA | CASSQDYGAPGQETQYF | TGCGCCAGCAGCCAAGATTACGGCGCCCCTGGGCAAGAGACCCAGTACTTC
NA | TRBJ2-1 | TRBV6-4 | NA | CASSPTGEYNEQFF | TGTGCCAGCAGTCCGACGGGGGAGTACAATGAGCAGTTCTTC
few | TRBJ1-2 | TRBV5-4 | NA | CASSSNRGHYGYTF | TGTGCCAGCAGCTCCAATCGGGGGCACTATGGCTACACCTTC
NA | TRBJ2-1 | TRBV3-1 | NA | CASSGLGGPHEQFF | TGTGCCAGCAGCGGGTTGGGGGGCCCCCATGAGCAGTTCTTC
few | TRBJ1-1 | TRBV4-2 | TRBD1 | CASSQPTGDAEAFF | TGTGCCAGCAGCCAGCCCACAGGGGATGCTGAAGCTTTCTTT
NA | TRBJ1-5 | TRBV20-1 | NA | CSAGGASNQPQHF | TGCAGTGCCGGGGGGGCCAGCAATCAGCCCCAGCATTTT
NA | TRBJ2-3 | TRBV5-1 | TRBD2 | CASRWQGLGVDTQYF | TGCGCCAGCAGGTGGCAGGGACTAGGGGTCGATACGCAGTATTTT
few | TRBJ2-5 | TRBV21-1 | NA | CASSKVLGGETQYF | TGTGCCAGCAGCAAAGTGTTGGGTGGTGAGACCCAGTACTTC
NA | TRBJ1-1 | TRBV2 | TRBD1 | CASRHPGPSWTGGDGVTEAFF | TGTGCCAGCAGGCACCCGGGACCTTCCTGGACAGGGGGCGACGGCGTCACTGAAGCTTTCTTT
few | TRBJ2-2 | TRBV4-2 | TRBD2 | CASSQENSGGPGELFF | TGTGCCAGCAGCCAAGAGAATAGCGGGGGTCCCGGGGAGCTGTTTTTT
NA | TRBJ1-2 | TRBV5-1 | NA | CASSLPGTGRGYTF | TGCGCCAGCAGCTTGCCGGGGACTGGGAGAGGCTACACCTTC
NA | TRBJ1-2 | TRBV7-9 | TRBD1 | CASRQGEANYGYTF | TGTGCCAGCCGACAGGGGGAAGCTAACTATGGCTACACCTTC
many | TRBJ2-4 | TRBV7-9 | TRBD2 | CASRVSGGKNIQYF | TGTGCCAGCAGAGTCAGCGGGGGCAAAAACATTCAGTACTTC